The T cell receptor (beta chain) described here comes from a study of shared clonotypes between healthy human individuals. Study conclusions and caveats: In the sorted subsets, rarefaction showed sequencing was incomplete despite large depth.

Notes on this clone: Its target is unknown.

The assay was immunoSEQ multiplex PCR, and TCRdb's table has in-frame clones only and misses some. The sample holds about 1,500,000 clones, roughly 96% seen once. Trimming took off 3 bases at V and 6 bases at J, with 11 bases between the two ends. Germline V gene data show CDR1 as LGHNA and CDR2 as YSLEER. The CDR3 loop spans 14 amino acids. Sample: naive CD4+ T cells sorted from blood. Sample subset: CD45RA+ positively selected. The TCR originated in a young man in good health. This chain links TRBV4-3 with TRBJ2-2, with a weak D call TRBD2 (6 bases). Here the CDR3 reads CASSQGGLAGELFF. The CDR3, as DNA: TGCGCCAGCAGCCAGGGGGGTTTAGCCGGGGAGCTGTTTTTT.